A selection of T cell receptor beta chains follows, all from one sample in a study of blood T cell repertoires in COVID-19. Sequencing was performed with immunoSEQ multiplex PCR; in TCRdb, only in-frame clones are kept and a portion is missing. Of 330,000 or so clones in the sample, more than 85% were seen once. Sequenced material: PBMCs or T cells enriched from blood (not recorded which). The receptors shown here come from a woman aged 30 to 39 who had recovered from COVID-19. CDR3s leave out the opening cysteine and the closing phenylalanine or tryptophan.

V: TRBV11-2
CDR3: ASSKGVDEQF

V: TRBV5-8
CDR3: ASSLATGSWETQY

V: TRBV6-5
CDR3: ASSYGGGLAGQEQY

V: TRBV5-5
CDR3: ASSLGLGGNQPQH

V: TRBV15
CDR3: ATSSPGQVYEQY

V: TRBV4-1
CDR3: ASSHTAGSPDTQY

V: TRBV5-1
CDR3: ASSPGTGGRNTIY

V: TRBV19
CDR3: ASSIAGNYGYT

V: TRBV12-3/TRBV12-4
CDR3: ASSRGANYGYT

V: TRBV4-1
CDR3: ASSQEIRQGFQPQH

V: TRBV18
CDR3: ASSRGTDRTDEQY

V: TRBV7-2
CDR3: ASSPQPPGTGGEKLF

V: TRBV28
CDR3: ASSSGYTEAF

V: TRBV28
CDR3: ASSFDSSYNEQF

V: TRBV5-4
CDR3: ASSSRGLNSPLH

V: TRBV5-4
CDR3: ASSPGTGGLDEQY

V: TRBV6-5
CDR3: ASRRDRGSYEQF

V: TRBV5-1
CDR3: ASSLRQLPSGELF

V: TRBV27
CDR3: ASSLAGGPNNEQF

V: TRBV11-1
CDR3: ASTPGQTGGKLF

V: TRBV6-2/TRBV6-3
CDR3: ASSSSHKNTEAF

V: TRBV19
CDR3: ASSPLPRGYEQY

V: TRBV5-1
CDR3: ASSPLDRALRDTEAF

V: TRBV9
CDR3: ASSAEGLAGGPIYNEQF

V: TRBV6-2/TRBV6-3
CDR3: ASSRPGLAAYEQY

V: TRBV6-2/TRBV6-3
CDR3: ASSQLMNTEAF

V: TRBV7-2
CDR3: ASSTDRDYGYT

V: TRBV12-3/TRBV12-4
CDR3: ASSPQALLFLH

V: TRBV18
CDR3: ASSPTGQNQPQH

V: TRBV4-3
CDR3: ASSQDERGTYNEQF

V: TRBV7-9
CDR3: ASRGWTGGFGTGELF

V: TRBV11-3
CDR3: ASSLAPTDTQY

V: TRBV3-1/TRBV3-2
CDR3: ASSQDMSSGNTIY

V: TRBV12-3/TRBV12-4
CDR3: ASSPGTAYGYT

V: TRBV18
CDR3: ASSPLAGGFEQF

V: TRBV13
CDR3: ASSFARDSGNTIY

V: TRBV2
CDR3: ASRPTGGANEKLF